A selection of T cell receptor beta chains follows, all from one sample in a study of cytomegalovirus exposure and HLA in healthy donors. The protocol was immunoSEQ multiplex PCR, while the TCRdb copy is restricted to in-frame clones and leaves out a portion. The sample carries more than 95,000 clones, approximately 9.4% recorded once. Sequences were obtained from PBMCs. Receptors were obtained from a man younger than 45 in good health and CMV-seronegative. Both conserved end residues are part of each CDR3. The D gene is left open where the match is weak. A clone size is listed for some rows: how often the clone was seen (once, few, many), or a class if it is expanded.

j_call d_call clone_size v_call cdr3_nt cdr3_aa
TRBJ2-5 NA few TRBV7-8 TGTGCCAGCAGCTTGGGCCGGGCAGGGTATAGGGAGACCCAGTACTTC CASSLGRAGYRETQYF
TRBJ1-2 TRBD1 NA TRBV19 TGTGCCAGTAGTATAGCAAGGACAGGATTCTATGGCTACACCTTC CASSIARTGFYGYTF
TRBJ1-1 TRBD1 NA TRBV29-1 TGCAGCGTTGGACAGGGTGGTGAAGCTTTCTTT CSVGQGGEAFF
TRBJ1-2 NA NA TRBV4-1 TGCGCCAGCAGCCAGGCGAGCGGTTACACCTTC CASSQASGYTF
TRBJ2-7 NA NA TRBV19 TGTGCCAGTAGTATCCTCAGCGGGTCTTCCTACGAGCAGTACTTC CASSILSGSSYEQYF
TRBJ2-1 NA few TRBV4-3 TGCGCCAGCAGCCAAGTAACGTACAGGGTCAGCACCTACAATGAGCAGTTCTTC CASSQVTYRVSTYNEQFF
TRBJ1-1 TRBD1 NA TRBV5-1 TGCGCCAGCAGCTTGGTCGGAGGGGGCGCGGTGAACACTGAAGCTTTCTTT CASSLVGGGAVNTEAFF
TRBJ2-6 NA NA TRBV7-2 TGTGCCAGCAGCCTGAGCTCTGGGGCCAACGTCCTGACTTTC CASSLSSGANVLTF
TRBJ2-5 TRBD1 NA TRBV9 TGTGCCAGCAGCGTCGGACAGGGTGACGAGACCCAGTACTTC CASSVGQGDETQYF
TRBJ2-5 TRBD1 few TRBV19 TGTGCCAGTAAGGACAGGGGGTTCGAAGAGACCCAGTACTTC CASKDRGFEETQYF